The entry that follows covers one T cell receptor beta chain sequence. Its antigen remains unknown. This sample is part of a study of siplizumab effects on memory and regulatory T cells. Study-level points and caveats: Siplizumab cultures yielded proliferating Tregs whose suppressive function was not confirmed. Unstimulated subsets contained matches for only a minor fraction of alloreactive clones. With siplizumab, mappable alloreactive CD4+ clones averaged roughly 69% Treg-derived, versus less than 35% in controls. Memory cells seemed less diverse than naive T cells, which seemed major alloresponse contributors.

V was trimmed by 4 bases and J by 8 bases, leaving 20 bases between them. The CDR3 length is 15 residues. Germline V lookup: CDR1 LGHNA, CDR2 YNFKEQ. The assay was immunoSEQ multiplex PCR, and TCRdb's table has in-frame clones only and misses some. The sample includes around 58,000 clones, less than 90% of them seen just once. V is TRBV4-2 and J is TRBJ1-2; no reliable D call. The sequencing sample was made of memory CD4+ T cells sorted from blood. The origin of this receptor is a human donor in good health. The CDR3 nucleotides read TGTGCCAGCAGCCGGGCCCGAGACTCGACCGGCGGCTACACCTTC. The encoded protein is CASSRARDSTGGYTF.